This record concerns one T cell receptor beta chain sequence. Germline lookup yields CDR1 SGHAT and CDR2 FQDESV (reference sequence). Losses at the gene ends were 4 bases for V and 6 bases for J; bases not matched to a gene: 8. The CDR3 runs 16 residues. This specimen comes from a study of blood T cell repertoires in COVID-19. Background on the study: The origin of the acute and convalescent COVID-19 samples was the United States, Italy and Spain. The analysed material was cDNA or gDNA that came from T cells, B-cell-depleted T cells, or PBMCs.

As handled by the study authors: Reference gene primer amplification gave nucleated cell count estimates. Clones were read by immunoSEQ multiplex PCR, and TCRdb kept only the in-frame ones, dropping some. V and J calls and clone size are those listed in that table; D and trimming were worked out from the DNA. The top ten clones hold 0.85% to 0.9% of a sample with approximately 300,000 clones, around 85% of them seen once. Patients in Seattle were enrolled during active infection, then followed longitudinally. The sequenced sample was peripheral blood. The source of this sequence is a human donor with COVID-19, enrolled during active disease. The donor label of this sample is uncertain. The rearrangement links TRBV11-1 to TRBJ2-3; 12 bases fit TRBD2. In nucleotides, the CDR3 is TGTGCCAGCAGCTCAAGACTAGCGGGAGCTCTTGATACGCAGTATTTT. Amino acid sequence: CASSSRLAGALDTQYF.